This is a list of T cell receptor beta chains from one sample in a study of blood T cell repertoires in COVID-19. The protocol was immunoSEQ multiplex PCR, while the TCRdb copy is restricted to in-frame clones and leaves out a portion. The table has almost 20,000 clones, 85% seen once. Material for sequencing was peripheral blood. The receptors originated from a human donor with active COVID-19. The donor label of this sample is uncertain. The CDR3 runs from the conserved cysteine through the conserved F or W. D genes are given only for firm matches. Clone size is shown for a subset of rows, as once, few, many or a class of expanded clone.

TRBJ1-2	-	TRBV5-6	-	TGTGCCAGCAGCTTGGACTTCGGCTACACCTTC	CASSLDFGYTF
TRBJ2-3	-	TRBV9	TRBD2	TGTGCCAGCAGCCCCCGGACTAGCGGGGGGGCAGATACGCAGTATTTT	CASSPRTSGGADTQYF
TRBJ2-7	-	TRBV3-1/TRBV3-2	-	TGTACCAGCAGCCAAGAGAGCTACGAGCAGTACTTC	CTSSQESYEQYF
TRBJ2-2	-	TRBV7-9	-	TGTGCCAGCAACCCCGCGGTCACCGGGGAGCTGTTTTTT	CASNPAVTGELFF
TRBJ1-2	-	TRBV27	-	TGTGCCAGCAGTTTAAGGGGCGACTATGGCTACACCTTC	CASSLRGDYGYTF
TRBJ2-3	once	TRBV6-5	-	TGTGCCAGCAGTTACTCGGACAACACAGATACGCAGTATTTT	CASSYSDNTDTQYF
TRBJ2-6	-	TRBV19	-	TGTGCCAGTAGTTCGACGACAGATGCGAGCTCTGGGGCCAACGTCCTGACTTTC	CASSSTTDASSGANVLTF
TRBJ1-2	-	TRBV5-4	-	TGTGCCAGCAGCTTCAAGGGAGACTATGGCTACACCTTC	CASSFKGDYGYTF
TRBJ2-1	-	TRBV19	TRBD1	TGTGCCAGTAGTCCCGGGACAGGGTATGAGCAGTTCTTC	CASSPGTGYEQFF
TRBJ2-7	-	TRBV5-5	-	TGTGCCAGCAGCACAACCGGGACACCCGTATCCTACGAGCAGTACTTC	CASSTTGTPVSYEQYF
TRBJ2-5	-	TRBV28	TRBD1	TGTGCCAGCAGTAAGGGACAGGGGAGTTTAGAGACCCAGTACTTC	CASSKGQGSLETQYF
TRBJ2-5	-	TRBV5-6	TRBD1	TGTGCCAGCAGCTTGGTTGCGGACAGGGGAAGCCAAGAGACCCAGTACTTC	CASSLVADRGSQETQYF
TRBJ2-6	-	TRBV3-1/TRBV3-2	TRBD1	TGTGCCAGCAGCCCACAGGACAGGTACCTCTCTGGGGCCAACGTCCTGACTTTC	CASSPQDRYLSGANVLTF
TRBJ2-1	-	TRBV5-8	TRBD1	TGTGCCAGCAGCGCCGGGACAGTTTACAATGAGCAGTTCTTC	CASSAGTVYNEQFF
TRBJ2-1	-	TRBV28	-	TGTGCCAGCAGATTCTCAGGGGCGAGGTATGAGCAGTTCTTC	CASRFSGARYEQFF
TRBJ1-2	-	TRBV6-1	-	TGTGCCAGCAGTGAACGGTCGCCGATAAACTATGGCTACACCTTC	CASSERSPINYGYTF
TRBJ1-4	-	TRBV28	-	TGTGCCAGCAGTTTTCACCGGGGAGGTGAAAAACTGTTTTTT	CASSFHRGGEKLFF
TRBJ2-7	-	TRBV6-6	-	TGTGCCAGCGTCTACTCCGACGGAGACGAGCAGTACTTC	CASVYSDGDEQYF